This T cell receptor beta chain was profiled in a study of CD8 T cells in ankylosing spondylitis. General study findings and limits: A TCR beta motif of under 10 highly homologous variants seemed to mark ankylosing spondylitis blood. Within peripheral blood, clones linked to disease were CD8+ and relatively rare.

For this clonotype: Its antigen is unknown.

V lost 0 bases to trimming and J lost 5 bases; unmatched junction nucleotides: 8. Germline values: CDR1 SGHNT, CDR2 YYREEE (reference sequence). The CDR3 contains 16 residues. It was by quantitative 5'-RACE with molecular barcodes that TCR beta libraries were made. One entry per CDR3 protein results from TCRdb running MiXCR on the 5' RACE reads. The table includes 310,000 or so distinct CDR3 sequences, roughly 20% detected once. Specimen: blood, either unsorted or a sorted T cell fraction (not recorded which). The gene calls are TRBV5-4 and TRBJ2-1, with TRBD2 identical over 7 bases. The clonotype was recovered from a male donor with ankylosing spondylitis or in good health (not recorded which). The chain's CDR3 is CASSLDWGGPNNEQFF. For the CDR3, the DNA is TGTGCCAGCAGCTTGGATTGGGGGGGACCGAACAATGAGCAGTTCTTC.